The next 17 T cell receptor beta chains were all read from a single sample in a study of beta chain features in type 1 diabetes (dated by TCRdb to 2016 to 2018). The library was built by means of the immunoSEQ multiplex PCR assay. All of the isolated RNA was reverse transcribed with the High Capacity cDNA Reverse Transcription Kit, so expressed TCRB transcripts were sequenced. The source is immuneACCESS, and TCRdb retained only in-frame sequences with V and J called. Part of the clones is not carried over; for the studies checked, unresolved V genes explain less than half of this, and the remainder is unexplained. The sample table records nearly 350,000 clones; 9.3% of these occur just once. The ten largest make up over 0.95% of the sample. Which antigens these TCRs recognize remains unknown. General findings and caveats noted by the study authors: In all four CD4+ subsets, TCRB CDR3 length was moderately but significantly shorter in type 1 diabetes patients.

Input material: central memory CD4+ T cells from blood. The source of these receptors is a man aged 25-45 years with type 1 diabetes.

This clone was seen only a few times. As DNA, the CDR3 is TGCAGCGTTGAAGAGGGGGTAGGCAGGGTCCCTCAAGAGACCCAGTACTTC. Residues: CSVEEGVGRVPQETQYF. V is TRBV29-1 and J is TRBJ2-5; the D call may be TRBD1 or TRBD2 (5 bases each). Trimming stripped 0 bases from V and 2 bases from J, with 19 bases between. The V gene's germline CDR1 is SQVTM and CDR2 ANQGSEA. The CDR3 is 17 amino acids.

The rearrangement uses TRBV5-1 and TRBJ2-1, with D unresolved. The CDR3 is 17 residues long. V lost 4 bases and J 10 bases, leaving 27 bases between the germline ends. Germline lookup yields CDR1 SGHRS and CDR2 YFSETQ. This CDR3 is CASSRTSIDEHLGEQFF. In DNA form, the CDR3 reads TGCGCCAGCAGCCGTACCAGTATCGATGAACATCTGGGAGAGCAGTTCTTC.

This clone was seen repeatedly, ten times or more. The chain couples TRBV9 to TRBJ2-1; no clear D. Trimming left V 0 bases short and J 9 bases short, with 19 bases between. Germline V gene lookup returns CDR1 SGDLS and CDR2 YYNGEE. This CDR3 region has 16 residues. Here the CDR3 reads CASSVAWGSGIGEQFF. The CDR3 nucleotides are TGTGCCAGCAGCGTAGCCTGGGGTTCGGGCATCGGTGAGCAGTTCTTC. The variable domain in full, with the rest retrieved from reference TRBV9 and TRBJ2-1, is DSGVTQTPKHLITATGQRVTLRCSPRSGDLSVYWYQQSLDQGLQFLIQYYNGEERAKGNILERFSAQQFPDLHSELNLSSLELGDSALYFCASSVAWGSGIGEQFFGPGTRLTVL.

CDR3 sequence: CASSLRLAGETGELFF. The CDR3 nucleotides are TGTGCCAGCAGCTTAAGACTAGCGGGGGAGACCGGGGAGCTGTTTTTT. The gene calls are TRBV11-2 and TRBJ2-2; 12 nucleotides line up with TRBD2. This CDR3 is built from 16 residues. Losses at the gene ends were 2 bases for V and 5 bases for J; bases not matched to a gene: 3. CDR1 and CDR2 from the germline V gene are SGHAT and FQNNGV.

This clone has only a few counts. V usage is TRBV6-6 and J usage is TRBJ2-7; D remains unclear. The CDR3 covers 14 residues. Germline V gene data show CDR1 as MNHNY and CDR2 as SVGAGI (reference sequence). V lost 0 bases and J lost 6, with 12 bases in between. CDR3 nucleotide sequence: TGTGCCAGCAGTTACTCCCTTCTCGGTAGCGAGCAGTACTTC. Amino acid sequence: CASSYSLLGSEQYF.

The rearrangement uses TRBV19 and TRBJ1-2; D not certain. Trimming removed 0 bases at V and 4 bases at J, with 12 bases between. Per germline, CDR1 LNHDA and CDR2 SQIVND (reference sequence). The CDR3 is 15 residues long. CDR3 sequence reads: CASSIEARTRYGYTF. CDR3 DNA: TGTGCCAGTAGTATAGAGGCCAGGACCCGCTATGGCTACACCTTC.

This chain links TRBV5-1 with TRBJ1-1; weak D call: TRBD1 (6 bases). Trimming pared 0 bases from V and 5 bases from J, leaving 23 bases between. The germline CDR1 and CDR2 sequences are SGHRS and YFSETQ. The CDR3 length is 18 residues. The CDR3 DNA sequence: TGCGCCAGCAGCTTGGGACATAAACTACAGGGCGGAAGAACTGAAGCTTTCTTT. The encoded protein is CASSLGHKLQGGRTEAFF.

This clone was recorded a few times. CDR3 amino acids: CASSLATRGNEKLFF. DNA for the CDR3: TGTGCCAGCAGCTTGGCCACCAGGGGGAATGAAAAACTGTTTTTT. J is TRBJ1-4 and V is TRBV5-4; 7 bases match TRBD1. The CDR3 is made up of 15 amino acids. CDR1 is SGHNT and CDR2 is YYREEE in the germline V gene (reference sequence). J was trimmed by 5 bases and V by 0 bases; bases with no gene match: 4.

In its sample, this clone was seen once. The chain links TRBV5-4 to TRBJ2-7; a weak D match, TRBD1 (6 bases). Looked up from germline, CDR1 is SGHNT and CDR2 is YYREEE (reference sequence). Trimming took off 4 bases at V and 0 bases at J, with 8 bases between the two ends. CDR3 size: 13 residues. The CDR3: CASSPGASYEQYF. The CDR3 nucleotides are TGTGCCAGCAGCCCAGGGGCCTCCTACGAGCAGTACTTC.

A few counts support this clone. The V gene is TRBV5-1, the J gene TRBJ2-5; 8 nucleotides line up with TRBD2. The CDR3 contains 15 residues. Trimming took 7 bases from V and 4 from J; bases not matched to a gene: 12. Looked up from germline, CDR1 is SGHRS and CDR2 is YFSETQ. CDR3 in DNA: TGCGCCAGCCACGTCGGACTAGCCAAGGGAGAGACCCAGTACTTC. Translated: CASHVGLAKGETQYF.

The sample holds a few counts of this clone. The J gene is TRBJ1-2, the V gene TRBV7-2; the D gene is possibly TRBD1 (6 bases). V shed 5 bases and J shed 5 bases, with 15 bases lying between them. CDR1 and CDR2 from the germline V gene are SGHTA and FQGNSA. The CDR3 length is 14 residues. CDR3 residues: CASSPGEIGYGYTF. The CDR3 coding sequence is TGTGCCAGCAGCCCAGGGGAAATTGGATATGGCTACACCTTC.

This clone was detected only a few times. The CDR3 loop reads CASSLAGHANTGELFF. DNA for the CDR3: TGCGCCAGCAGCCTAGCGGGGCACGCGAACACCGGGGAGCTGTTTTTT. The chain is built from TRBV4-1 and TRBJ2-2; TRBD2 aligns across 8 bases. With 4 bases clipped from V and 0 bases from J, the junction kept 4 bases outside the gene matches. Germline CDR1 and CDR2: MGHRA and YSYEKL. This CDR3 is built from 16 residues.

The rearrangement links TRBV7-2 to TRBJ2-3, with D tentatively TRBD1 or TRBD2 (6 bases each). V dropped 2 bases and J dropped 4 bases, with 10 bases sitting between them. The CDR3 covers 14 residues. CDR1 and CDR2 from the germline V gene are SGHTA and FQGNSA. CDR3 in DNA: TGTGCCAGCAGCTTAATGGGGGGCTCAGATACGCAGTATTTT. Residues: CASSLMGGSDTQYF.

This clone has only a few counts. This rearrangement joins TRBV7-8 to TRBJ2-5; weak D call: TRBD2 (5 bases). The CDR3 runs 14 residues. Trimming took off 2 bases at V and 3 bases at J, with 10 bases between the two ends. Germline V gene sequence: CDR1 SGHVS, CDR2 FQNEAQ. The CDR3 DNA is TGTGCCAGCAGCTTACAAATCGGGGAAGAGACCCAGTACTTC. Translation: CASSLQIGEETQYF.

This clone appeared a few times. This chain joins TRBV2 and TRBJ2-7; D gene unclear. Looked up from germline, CDR1 is SNHLY and CDR2 is FYNNEI. Deletions cut 2 bases from V and 3 bases from J, with 8 bases between. The CDR3 spans 13 residues. The CDR3 bases are TGTGCCAGCAGTGAATGGGAAATCTACGAGCAGTACTTC. Translating it yields CASSEWEIYEQYF.

This clone was seen a handful of times. The chain joins TRBV7-9 to TRBJ2-5, with no clear D. CDR1 is SEHNR, CDR2 FQNEAQ, per germline (reference sequence). The ends were cut back, 5 bases at V and 2 bases at J, with 3 bases in the middle. The CDR3 contains 11 residues. CDR3 sequence reads: CASSQQETQYF. The CDR3 coding sequence is TGTGCCAGCAGCCAGCAAGAGACCCAGTACTTC.

The J gene is TRBJ1-2, the V gene TRBV29-1; D is unresolved. Germline loops: CDR1 SQVTM, CDR2 ANQGSEA. With 3 bases removed from V and 8 bases from J, the gap between germline ends came to 7 bases. CDR3 length equals 10 residues. CDR3: CSVDGRGYTF. The CDR3 nucleotides are TGCAGCGTTGACGGCAGGGGCTACACCTTC.